This TCR beta chain was captured in a study of T-cell reconstitution after alpha-beta-depleted transplantation in children. Whole-study results and caveats: There were reportedly several hundred expanded graft clones from which alpha-beta T cells came about two months after transplant. The main origin of T-cell counts and diversity one year after transplant was newly produced T cells.

This clonotype was counted only a few times. Its antigen remains unknown. Unique molecular identifiers were incorporated when the TCRbeta library was constructed. TCRdb itself ran the PCR reads through MiXCR, one entry per CDR3 protein. The profile shows about 980,000 distinct CDR3 sequences, roughly 31% of them singletons. CDR3 length equals 14 residues. Germline loops: CDR1 SGHDT, CDR2 YYEEEE. Trimming took off 4 bases at V and 1 base at J, with 9 bases between the two ends. The source of this sequence is a boy younger than two who had a stem cell transplant for SCID, so the T cells may come from the graft donor. The chain combines TRBV5-6 with TRBJ2-4; D is unclear. This material consisted of PBMCs, mostly from graft donor cells, taken 360 days after TCRalphabeta/CD19-depleted stem cell transplant. The CDR3, as DNA: TGTGCCAGCAGCGCCTCGGGCGCCAAAAACATTCAGTACTTC. Translating gives CASSASGAKNIQYF.